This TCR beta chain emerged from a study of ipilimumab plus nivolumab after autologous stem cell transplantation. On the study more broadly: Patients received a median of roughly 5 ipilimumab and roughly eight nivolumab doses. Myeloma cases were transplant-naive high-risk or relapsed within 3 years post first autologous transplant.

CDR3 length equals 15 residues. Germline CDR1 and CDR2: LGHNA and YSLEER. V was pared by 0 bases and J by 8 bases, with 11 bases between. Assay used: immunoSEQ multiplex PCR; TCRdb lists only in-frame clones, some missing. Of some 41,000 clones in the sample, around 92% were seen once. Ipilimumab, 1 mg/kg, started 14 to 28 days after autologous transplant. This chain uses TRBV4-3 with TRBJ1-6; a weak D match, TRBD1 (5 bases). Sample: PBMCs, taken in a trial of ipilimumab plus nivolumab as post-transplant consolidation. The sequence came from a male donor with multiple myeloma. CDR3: CASSQEGWGYSPLHF. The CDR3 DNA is TGCGCCAGCAGCCAAGAGGGGTGGGGCTATTCACCCCTCCACTTT.